This entry lists 2 T cell receptor beta chains sequenced from one sample in a study of T cell repertoires in cytomegalovirus infection. MiXCR, run by TCRdb on the reads, gives a single entry per CDR3 protein. The table lists 250,000 or so distinct CDR3 sequences, roughly an eighth of them singletons, with 1.6% in the top ten. The sample comprised PBMCs. Receptors originate from a human donor in good health (CMV status not recorded). Some clones in this sample may be carry-over from other donors' samples.

This chain connects TRBV5-1 to TRBJ2-7; D is possibly TRBD1 (6 bases). CDR1 SGHRS and CDR2 YFSETQ come from the germline V gene. The CDR3 runs to 16 residues. Between the trimmed V and J ends, which lost 3 bases and 3 bases, there was a span of 19 bases. The CDR3 sequence: CASSSPRGRFDYEQYF. CDR3 nucleotides: TGCGCCAGCAGCTCCCCCAGGGGTCGGTTTGACTACGAGCAGTACTTC.

At least ten counts were recorded for this clonotype. V is TRBV12-3 or TRBV12-4 and J is TRBJ1-2; no definite D call. Trimming removed 1 base at V and 4 bases at J, with 4 bases between. The CDR3 is 12 amino acids. The chain's CDR3 is CASSLELYGYTF. As DNA, the CDR3 is TGTGCCAGCAGTTTAGAGCTCTATGGCTACACCTTC.